This T cell receptor beta chain was obtained from a study of T cells expressing NK-cell markers. Study details: Sequenced donors, eight in total, included seven who were HCMV-seropositive and one who was seronegative.

CDR1 SEHNR and CDR2 FQNEAQ come from the germline V gene (reference sequence). The CDR3 is made up of 15 amino acids. The cDNA for TCR beta came from 5'RACE template switching with UMIs. TCRdb re-called the 5' RACE reads and gives one entry per CDR3 protein, without DNA. The sample totals a few hundred thousand distinct CDR3 sequences. The rearrangement uses TRBV7-9 and TRBJ2-4; the D call of TRBD2 rests on TCRdb alone, since no DNA is present to check it. The TCR was taken from a woman between 45 and 60 years old in good health. Sequencing was done on a sample of blood T cells: a sorted CD56 or NKG2C T cell subset, CD4+ or CD8+ T cells, or bulk PBMC T cells (not recorded which). This CDR3 is CASSSDPSAKNIQYF.